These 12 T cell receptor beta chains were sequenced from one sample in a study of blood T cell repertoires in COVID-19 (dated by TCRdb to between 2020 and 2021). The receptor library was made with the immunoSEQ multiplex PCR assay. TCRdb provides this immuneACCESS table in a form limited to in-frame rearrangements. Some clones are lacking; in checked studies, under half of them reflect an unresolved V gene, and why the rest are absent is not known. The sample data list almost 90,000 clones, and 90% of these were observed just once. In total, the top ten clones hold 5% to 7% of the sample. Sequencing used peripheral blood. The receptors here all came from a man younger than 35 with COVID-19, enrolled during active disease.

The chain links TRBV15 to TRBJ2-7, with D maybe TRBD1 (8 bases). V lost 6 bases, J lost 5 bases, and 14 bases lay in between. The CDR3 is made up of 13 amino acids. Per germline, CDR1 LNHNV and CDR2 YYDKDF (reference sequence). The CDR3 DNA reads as TGTGCCACCAGGAGCGGGACAGGCCACGAGCAGTACTTC. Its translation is CATRSGTGHEQYF.

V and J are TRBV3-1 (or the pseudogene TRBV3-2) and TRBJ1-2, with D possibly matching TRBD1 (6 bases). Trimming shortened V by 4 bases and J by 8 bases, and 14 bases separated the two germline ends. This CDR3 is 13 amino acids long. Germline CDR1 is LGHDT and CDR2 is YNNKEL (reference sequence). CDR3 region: CASSLTGSYGYTF. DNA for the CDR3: TGTGCCAGCAGCCTTACAGGGTCTTACGGCTACACCTTC.

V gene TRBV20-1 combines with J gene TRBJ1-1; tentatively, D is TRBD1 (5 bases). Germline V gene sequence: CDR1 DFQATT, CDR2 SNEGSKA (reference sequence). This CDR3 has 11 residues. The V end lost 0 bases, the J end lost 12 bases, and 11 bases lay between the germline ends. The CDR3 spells CSARDLGLTFF. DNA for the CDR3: TGCAGTGCTAGAGATCTGGGACTAACTTTCTTT.

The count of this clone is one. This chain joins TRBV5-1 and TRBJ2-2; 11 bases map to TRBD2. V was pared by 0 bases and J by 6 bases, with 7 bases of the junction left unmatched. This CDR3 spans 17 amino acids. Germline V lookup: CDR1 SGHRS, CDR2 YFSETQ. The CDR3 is CASSLDPSGRRAGELFF. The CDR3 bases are TGCGCCAGCAGCTTGGACCCTAGCGGGAGGCGCGCCGGGGAGCTGTTTTTT. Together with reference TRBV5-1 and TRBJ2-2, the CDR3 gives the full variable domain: KAGVTQTPRYLIKTRGQQVTLSCSPISGHRSVSWYQQTPGQGLQFLFEYFSETQRNKGNFPGRFSGRQFSNSRSEMNVSTLELGDSALYLCASSLDPSGRRAGELFFGEGSRLTVL.

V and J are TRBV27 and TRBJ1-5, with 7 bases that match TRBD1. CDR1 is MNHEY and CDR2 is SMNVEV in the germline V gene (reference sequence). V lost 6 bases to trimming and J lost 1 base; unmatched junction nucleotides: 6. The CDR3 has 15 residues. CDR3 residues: CASSLSTGSNQPQHF. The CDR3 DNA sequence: TGTGCCAGCAGCCTTTCGACAGGGAGCAATCAGCCCCAGCATTTT.

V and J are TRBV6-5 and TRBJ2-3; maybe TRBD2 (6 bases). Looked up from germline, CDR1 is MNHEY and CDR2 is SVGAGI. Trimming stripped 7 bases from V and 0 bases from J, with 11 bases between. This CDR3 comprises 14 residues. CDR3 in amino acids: CASNPGVSTDTQYF. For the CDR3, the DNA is TGTGCCAGCAACCCGGGAGTGAGCACAGATACGCAGTATTTT.

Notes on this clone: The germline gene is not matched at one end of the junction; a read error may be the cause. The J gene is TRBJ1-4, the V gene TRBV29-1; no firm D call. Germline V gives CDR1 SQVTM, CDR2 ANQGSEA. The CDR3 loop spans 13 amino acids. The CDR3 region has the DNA TGCAGCGTTCTTTATTCGGGGAATGAAAAACTGCTTTTT. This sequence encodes CSVLYSGNEKLLF.

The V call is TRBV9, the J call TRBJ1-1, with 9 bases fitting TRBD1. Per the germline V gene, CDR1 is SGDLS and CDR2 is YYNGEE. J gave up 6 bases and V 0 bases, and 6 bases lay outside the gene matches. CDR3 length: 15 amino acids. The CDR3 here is CASSVGGTGRAEAFF. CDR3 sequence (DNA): TGTGCCAGCAGCGTAGGGGGGACAGGGAGAGCTGAAGCTTTCTTT.

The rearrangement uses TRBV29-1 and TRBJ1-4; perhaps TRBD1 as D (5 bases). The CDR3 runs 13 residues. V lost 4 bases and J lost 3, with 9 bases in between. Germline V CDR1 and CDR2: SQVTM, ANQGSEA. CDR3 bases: TGCAGCGTTGCCCCAGGGCCTAATGAAAAACTGTTTTTT. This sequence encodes CSVAPGPNEKLFF.

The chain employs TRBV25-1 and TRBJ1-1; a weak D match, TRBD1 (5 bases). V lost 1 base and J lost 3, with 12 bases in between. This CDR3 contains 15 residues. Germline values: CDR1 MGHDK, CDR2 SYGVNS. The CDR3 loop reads CASSELAGLDTEAFF. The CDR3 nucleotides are TGTGCCAGCAGTGAATTGGCGGGGCTGGACACTGAAGCTTTCTTT.

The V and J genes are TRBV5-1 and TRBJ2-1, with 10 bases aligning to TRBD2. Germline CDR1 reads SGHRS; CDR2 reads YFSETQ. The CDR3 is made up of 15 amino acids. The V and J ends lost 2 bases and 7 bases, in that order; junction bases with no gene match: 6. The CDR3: CASSFLAGAANEQFF. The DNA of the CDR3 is TGCGCCAGCAGCTTCCTAGCGGGAGCGGCTAATGAGCAGTTCTTC.

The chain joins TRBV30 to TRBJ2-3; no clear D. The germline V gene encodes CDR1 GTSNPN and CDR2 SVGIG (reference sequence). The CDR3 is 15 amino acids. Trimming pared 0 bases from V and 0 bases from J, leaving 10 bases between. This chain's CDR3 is CAWSVSAVSTDTQYF. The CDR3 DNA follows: TGTGCCTGGAGTGTATCTGCGGTTAGCACAGATACGCAGTATTTT.